The TCR beta chain under discussion was sequenced for a study of cytomegalovirus exposure and HLA in healthy donors. Study-level information: The approximately 670 first-cohort repertoires and the approximately 110 validation repertoires shared the same platform, a later analysis reported. Study-wide findings and caveats: TCR beta chains numbering more than 150 were designated cytomegalovirus-associated.

This CDR3 is built from 15 residues. Trimming removed 1 base from V and 1 base from J; junction bases left unmatched: 3. The germline gives CDR1 LGHNA, CDR2 YNFKEQ. This clone was seen only once. Its antigen is unidentified. Some clones are missing from TCRdb's copy, which holds only in-frame ones; the method was immunoSEQ multiplex PCR. In the table there are about 73,000 clones, 85% to 95% of which are singletons. V and J are TRBV4-2 and TRBJ2-5; 7 bases agree with TRBD2. This receptor was obtained from a man between 18 and 29 years old in good health and CMV-seronegative. Specimen: PBMCs. The DNA for the CDR3 is TGTGCCAGCAGCCAAGCGCGGGGGACCCAAGAGACCCAGTACTTC. Encoded protein: CASSQARGTQETQYF.